This entry is about one TCR beta chain. Its antigen is not known. These data originate in a study of graft-versus-host responses after intestinal transplantation. Study as a whole: Recipients underwent multivisceral, liver-intestinal, or isolated intestinal transplants. Study findings and constraints: Recipient marrow held GvH clones, some first seen in ileum or blood.

Per germline, CDR1 SQVTM and CDR2 ANQGSEA. This CDR3 is built from 12 residues. V lost 3 bases and J lost 5, with 10 bases in between. The repertoire was sequenced with immunoSEQ multiplex PCR; TCRdb's copy has only in-frame clones and lacks some. The data contain about 80,000 clones, less than 90% of them singletons. The sequencing here drew on unstimulated CD4+ T cells sorted from spleen or lymph node cells, taken before intestinal transplant. The chain joins TRBV29-1 to TRBJ1-2, with D maybe TRBD1 (5 bases). The TCR sequence derives from a human donor who received an intestinal transplant. The CDR3 region is CSVEWQGYGYTF. The CDR3 nucleotides are TGCAGCGTTGAGTGGCAGGGATATGGCTACACCTTC.